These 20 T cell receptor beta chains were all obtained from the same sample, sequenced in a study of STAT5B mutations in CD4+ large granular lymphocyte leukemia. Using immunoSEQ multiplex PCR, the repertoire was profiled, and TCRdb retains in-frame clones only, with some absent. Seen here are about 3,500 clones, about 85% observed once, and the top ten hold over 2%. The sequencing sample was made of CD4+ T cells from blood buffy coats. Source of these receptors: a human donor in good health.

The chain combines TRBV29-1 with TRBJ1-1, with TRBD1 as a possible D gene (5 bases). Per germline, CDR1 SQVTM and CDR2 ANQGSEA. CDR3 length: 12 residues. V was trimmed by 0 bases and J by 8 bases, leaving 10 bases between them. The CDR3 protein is CSVEDVGVEAFF. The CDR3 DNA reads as TGCAGCGTTGAAGATGTGGGGGTGGAAGCTTTCTTT.

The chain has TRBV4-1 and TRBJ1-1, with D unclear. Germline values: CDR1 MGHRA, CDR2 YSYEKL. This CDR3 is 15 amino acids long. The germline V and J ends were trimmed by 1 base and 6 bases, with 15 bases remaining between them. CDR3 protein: CASSQVDGKAAEAFF. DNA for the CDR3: TGCGCCAGCAGCCAAGTGGATGGAAAAGCCGCTGAAGCTTTCTTT.

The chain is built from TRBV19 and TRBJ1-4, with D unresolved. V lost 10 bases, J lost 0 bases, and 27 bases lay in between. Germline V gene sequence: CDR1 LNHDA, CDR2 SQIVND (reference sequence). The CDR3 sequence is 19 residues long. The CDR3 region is CATYKHGHPEMTTNEKLFF. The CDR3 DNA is TGTGCCACCTACAAACACGGGCACCCGGAGATGACAACTAATGAAAAACTGTTTTTT.

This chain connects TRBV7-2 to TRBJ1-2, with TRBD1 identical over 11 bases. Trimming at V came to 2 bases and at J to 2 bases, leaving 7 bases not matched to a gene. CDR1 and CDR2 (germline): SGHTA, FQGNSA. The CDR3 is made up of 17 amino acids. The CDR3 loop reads CASSLSGGDRGNYGYTF. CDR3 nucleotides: TGTGCCAGCAGCTTATCGGGGGGGGACAGGGGGAACTATGGCTACACCTTC.

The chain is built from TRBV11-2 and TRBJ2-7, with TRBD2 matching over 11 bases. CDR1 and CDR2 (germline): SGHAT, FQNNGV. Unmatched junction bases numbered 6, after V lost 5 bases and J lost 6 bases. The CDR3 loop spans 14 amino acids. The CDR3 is CASSPLAGGFEQYF. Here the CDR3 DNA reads TGTGCCAGCAGCCCTCTAGCGGGGGGCTTCGAGCAGTACTTC.

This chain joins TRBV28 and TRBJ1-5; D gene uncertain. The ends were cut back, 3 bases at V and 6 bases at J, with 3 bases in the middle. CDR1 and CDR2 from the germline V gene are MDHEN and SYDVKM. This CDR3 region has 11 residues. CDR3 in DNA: TGTGCCAGCAGTTTCGGTCAGCCCCAGCATTTT. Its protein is CASSFGQPQHF.

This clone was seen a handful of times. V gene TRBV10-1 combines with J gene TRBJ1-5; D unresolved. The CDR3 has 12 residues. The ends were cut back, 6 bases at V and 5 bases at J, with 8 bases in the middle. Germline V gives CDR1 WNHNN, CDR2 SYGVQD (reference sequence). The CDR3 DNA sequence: TGCGCCAGCAGGAAATCGGATCAGCCCCAGCATTTT. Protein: CASRKSDQPQHF.

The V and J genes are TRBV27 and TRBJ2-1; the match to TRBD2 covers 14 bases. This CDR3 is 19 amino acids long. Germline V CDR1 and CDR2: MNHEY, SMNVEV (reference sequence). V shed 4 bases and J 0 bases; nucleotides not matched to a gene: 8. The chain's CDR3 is CASSSTLTSGRASYNEQFF. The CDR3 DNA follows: TGTGCCAGCAGTTCCACCCTGACTAGCGGGAGGGCCTCCTACAATGAGCAGTTCTTC.

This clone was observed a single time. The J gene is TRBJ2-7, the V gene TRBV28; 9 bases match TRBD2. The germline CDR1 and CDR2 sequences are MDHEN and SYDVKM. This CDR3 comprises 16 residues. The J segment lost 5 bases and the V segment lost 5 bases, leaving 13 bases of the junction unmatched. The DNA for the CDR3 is TGTGCCAGCAGTCCAGGACTAGCGAACGCCTTCGACGAGCAGTACTTC. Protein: CASSPGLANAFDEQYF.

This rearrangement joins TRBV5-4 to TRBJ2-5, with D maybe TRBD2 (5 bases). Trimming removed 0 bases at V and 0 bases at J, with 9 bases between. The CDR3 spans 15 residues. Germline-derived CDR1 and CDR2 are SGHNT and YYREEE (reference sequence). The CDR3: CASSLVAGDQETQYF. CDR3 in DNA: TGTGCCAGCAGCTTGGTTGCCGGGGACCAAGAGACCCAGTACTTC.

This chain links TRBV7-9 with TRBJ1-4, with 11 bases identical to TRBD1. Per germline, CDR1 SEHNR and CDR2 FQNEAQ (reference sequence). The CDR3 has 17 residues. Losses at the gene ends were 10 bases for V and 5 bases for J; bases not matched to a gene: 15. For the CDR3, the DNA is TGTGCCACCCTCAACTCGGGGGGACAGGGGGAGAATGAAAAACTGTTTTTT. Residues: CATLNSGGQGENEKLFF.

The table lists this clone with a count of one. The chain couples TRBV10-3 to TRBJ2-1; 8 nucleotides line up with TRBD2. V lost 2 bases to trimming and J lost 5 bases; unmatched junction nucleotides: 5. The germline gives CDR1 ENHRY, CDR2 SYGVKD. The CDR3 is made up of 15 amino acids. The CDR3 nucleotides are TGTGCCATCAGTGAGGGCGGGAGGTTGGACAATGAGCAGTTCTTC. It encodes CAISEGGRLDNEQFF.

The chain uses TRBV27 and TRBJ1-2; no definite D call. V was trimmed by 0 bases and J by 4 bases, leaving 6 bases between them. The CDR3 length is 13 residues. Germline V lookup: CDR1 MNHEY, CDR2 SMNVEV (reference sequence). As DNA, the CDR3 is TGTGCCAGCAGTTTATCGGGAACCTATGGCTACACCTTC. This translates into CASSLSGTYGYTF.

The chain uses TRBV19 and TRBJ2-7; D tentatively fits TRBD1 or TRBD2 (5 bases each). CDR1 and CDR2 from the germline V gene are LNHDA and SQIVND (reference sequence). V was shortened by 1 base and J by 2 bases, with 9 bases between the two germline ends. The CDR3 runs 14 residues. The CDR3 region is CASSIGDPTYEQYF. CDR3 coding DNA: TGTGCCAGTAGTATAGGGGACCCTACCTACGAGCAGTACTTC. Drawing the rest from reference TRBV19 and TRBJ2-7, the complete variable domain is DGGITQSPKYLFRKEGQNVTLSCEQNLNHDAMYWYRQDPGQGLRLIYYSQIVNDFQKGDIAEGYSVSREKKESFPLTVTSAQKNPTAFYLCASSIGDPTYEQYFGPGTRLTVT.

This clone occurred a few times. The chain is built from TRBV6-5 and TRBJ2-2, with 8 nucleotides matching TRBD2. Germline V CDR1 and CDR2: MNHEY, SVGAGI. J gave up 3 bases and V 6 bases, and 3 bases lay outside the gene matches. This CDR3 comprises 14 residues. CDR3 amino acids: CASRPGGDTGELFF. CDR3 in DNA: TGTGCCAGCAGACCGGGGGGGGACACCGGGGAGCTGTTTTTT.

Here the CDR3 reads CASSVDPSGISTDTQYF. In DNA, the CDR3 is TGTGCCAGCAGCGTAGACCCTAGCGGGATCTCCACAGATACGCAGTATTTT. The chain links TRBV9 to TRBJ2-3; 9 bases line up with TRBD2. CDR1 is SGDLS, CDR2 YYNGEE, per germline. The CDR3 contains 17 residues. Trimming at V came to 0 bases and at J to 2 bases, leaving 7 bases not matched to a gene.

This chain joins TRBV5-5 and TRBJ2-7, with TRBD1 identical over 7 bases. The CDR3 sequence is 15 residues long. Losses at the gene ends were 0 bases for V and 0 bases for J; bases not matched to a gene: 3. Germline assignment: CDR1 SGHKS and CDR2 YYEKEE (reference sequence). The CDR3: CASSLDRGSSYEQYF. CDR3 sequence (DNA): TGTGCCAGCAGCTTGGACAGGGGAAGCTCCTACGAGCAGTACTTC.

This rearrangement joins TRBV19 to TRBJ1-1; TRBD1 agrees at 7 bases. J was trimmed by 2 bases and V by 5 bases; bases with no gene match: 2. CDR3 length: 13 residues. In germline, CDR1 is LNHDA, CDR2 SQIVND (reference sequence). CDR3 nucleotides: TGTGCCAGTAGTTGGGACAGAAACACTGAAGCTTTCTTT. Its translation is CASSWDRNTEAFF.

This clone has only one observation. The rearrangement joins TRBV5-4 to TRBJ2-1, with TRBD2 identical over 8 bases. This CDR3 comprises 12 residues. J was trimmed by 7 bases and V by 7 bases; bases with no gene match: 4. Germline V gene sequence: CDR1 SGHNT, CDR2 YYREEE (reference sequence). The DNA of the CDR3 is TGTGCCAGCGGTTCGGGAGGGAATGAGCAGTTCTTC. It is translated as CASGSGGNEQFF. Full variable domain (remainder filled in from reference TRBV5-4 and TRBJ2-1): ETGVTQSPTHLIKTRGQQVTLRCSSQSGHNTVSWYQQALGQGPQFIFQYYREEENGRGNFPPRFSGLQFPNYSSELNVNALELDDSALYLCASGSGGNEQFFGPGTRLTVL.

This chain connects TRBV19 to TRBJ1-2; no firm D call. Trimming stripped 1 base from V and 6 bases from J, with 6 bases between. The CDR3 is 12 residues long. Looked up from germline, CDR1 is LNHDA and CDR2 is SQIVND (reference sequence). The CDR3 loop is CASSIGLDGYTF. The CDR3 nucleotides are TGTGCCAGTAGTATAGGTTTGGATGGCTACACCTTC.